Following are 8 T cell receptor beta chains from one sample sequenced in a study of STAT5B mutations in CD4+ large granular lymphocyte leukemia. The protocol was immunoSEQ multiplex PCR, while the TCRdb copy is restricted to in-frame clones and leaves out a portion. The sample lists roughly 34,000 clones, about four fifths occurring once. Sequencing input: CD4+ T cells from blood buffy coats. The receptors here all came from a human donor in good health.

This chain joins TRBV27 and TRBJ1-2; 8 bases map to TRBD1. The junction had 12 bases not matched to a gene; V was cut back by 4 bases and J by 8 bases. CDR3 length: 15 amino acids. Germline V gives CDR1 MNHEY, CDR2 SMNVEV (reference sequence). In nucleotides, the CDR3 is TGTGCCAGCAGTTCTGGACAGGGAAAATTGGGCGGCTACACCTTC. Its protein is CASSSGQGKLGGYTF.

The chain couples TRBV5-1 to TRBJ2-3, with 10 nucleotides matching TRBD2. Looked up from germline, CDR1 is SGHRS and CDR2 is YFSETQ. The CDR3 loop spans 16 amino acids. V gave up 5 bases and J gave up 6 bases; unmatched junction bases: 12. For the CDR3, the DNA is TGCGCCAGCAGGTGGAGCGGGAGGGCTTATGGGGATACGCAGTATTTT. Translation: CASRWSGRAYGDTQYF.

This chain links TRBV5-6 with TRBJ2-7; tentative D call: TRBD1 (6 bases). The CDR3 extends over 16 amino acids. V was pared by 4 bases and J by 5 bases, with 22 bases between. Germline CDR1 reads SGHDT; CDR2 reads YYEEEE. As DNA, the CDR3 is TGTGCCAGCAGCCGCAATAACAGGGTATTTCCCGACGAGCAGTACTTC. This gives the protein CASSRNNRVFPDEQYF.

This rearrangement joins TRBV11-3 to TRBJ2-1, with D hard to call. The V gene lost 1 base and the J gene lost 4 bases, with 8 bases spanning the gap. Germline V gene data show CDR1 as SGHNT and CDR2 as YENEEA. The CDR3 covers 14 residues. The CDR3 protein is CASSLVGPYNEQFF. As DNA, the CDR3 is TGTGCCAGCAGCTTAGTTGGGCCATACAATGAGCAGTTCTTC.

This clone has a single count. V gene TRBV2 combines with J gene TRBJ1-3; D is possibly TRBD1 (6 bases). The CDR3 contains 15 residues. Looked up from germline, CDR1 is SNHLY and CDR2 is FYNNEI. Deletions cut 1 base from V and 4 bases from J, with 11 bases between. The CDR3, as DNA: TGTGCCAGCAGTGAAGGGAACAGGGTCGGAAACACCATATATTTT. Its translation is CASSEGNRVGNTIYF.

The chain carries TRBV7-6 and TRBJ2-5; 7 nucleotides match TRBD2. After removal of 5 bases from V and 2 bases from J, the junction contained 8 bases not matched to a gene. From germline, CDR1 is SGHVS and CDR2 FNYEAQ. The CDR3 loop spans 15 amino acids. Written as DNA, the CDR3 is TGTGCCAGCAGCCCTCCCGGACTAGGACAAGAGACCCAGTACTTC. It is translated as CASSPPGLGQETQYF.

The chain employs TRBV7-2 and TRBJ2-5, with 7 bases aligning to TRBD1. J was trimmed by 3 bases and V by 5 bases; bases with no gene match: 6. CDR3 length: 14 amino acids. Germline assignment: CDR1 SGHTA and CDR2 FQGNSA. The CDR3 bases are TGTGCCAGCAGCCGGGGACAGAAGAAAGAGACCCAGTACTTC. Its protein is CASSRGQKKETQYF.

The CDR3 here is CASSLGGGSVRWPQHF. The CDR3 nucleotides are TGTGCCAGCAGCTTAGGAGGGGGATCAGTCCGATGGCCCCAGCATTTT. The V and J genes are TRBV11-2 and TRBJ1-5; possibly TRBD1 for D (6 bases). This CDR3 contains 16 residues. Trimming removed 1 base at V and 9 bases at J, with 19 bases between. The germline V gene encodes CDR1 SGHAT and CDR2 FQNNGV.